This T cell receptor (beta chain) was retrieved from a study of T cell responses to AZD1222 COVID-19 vaccine. Points from the study as a whole: Of the AZD1222 recipients, only six were seropositive at baseline. There were vaccine-associated CD4 TCRs across spike, dominant at 160-218 and 743-854. In a largely white British group with more females than males, clonal diversity was possibly underestimated.

On this clone: No antigen is known for it.

Assay: immunoSEQ multiplex PCR; the TCRdb copy retains only in-frame clones and omits some. In the table there are 120,000 to 150,000 clones, 85% to 90% of which are singletons. Per the germline V gene, CDR1 is SGHDT and CDR2 is YYEEEE. Trimming shortened V by 0 bases and J by 5 bases, and 18 bases separated the two germline ends. The CDR3 extends over 17 amino acids. Combined were second doses at about 4 or about 12 weeks. The sequence was obtained from an adult who received the AZD1222 COVID-19 vaccine. Here the sequenced sample was peripheral blood, taken 28 days after the second AZD1222 dose. The V gene is TRBV5-6, the J gene TRBJ2-1; the D gene is possibly TRBD2 (6 bases). CDR3 sequence reads: CASSLDWSSGAHNEQFF. DNA for the CDR3: TGTGCCAGCAGCTTGGACTGGTCGTCGGGAGCTCACAATGAGCAGTTCTTC. Drawing the rest from reference TRBV5-6 and TRBJ2-1, the complete variable domain is DAGVTQSPTHLIKTRGQQVTLRCSPKSGHDTVSWYQQALGQGPQFIFQYYEEEERQRGNFPDRFSGHQFPNYSSELNVNALLLGDSALYLCASSLDWSSGAHNEQFFGPGTRLTVL.